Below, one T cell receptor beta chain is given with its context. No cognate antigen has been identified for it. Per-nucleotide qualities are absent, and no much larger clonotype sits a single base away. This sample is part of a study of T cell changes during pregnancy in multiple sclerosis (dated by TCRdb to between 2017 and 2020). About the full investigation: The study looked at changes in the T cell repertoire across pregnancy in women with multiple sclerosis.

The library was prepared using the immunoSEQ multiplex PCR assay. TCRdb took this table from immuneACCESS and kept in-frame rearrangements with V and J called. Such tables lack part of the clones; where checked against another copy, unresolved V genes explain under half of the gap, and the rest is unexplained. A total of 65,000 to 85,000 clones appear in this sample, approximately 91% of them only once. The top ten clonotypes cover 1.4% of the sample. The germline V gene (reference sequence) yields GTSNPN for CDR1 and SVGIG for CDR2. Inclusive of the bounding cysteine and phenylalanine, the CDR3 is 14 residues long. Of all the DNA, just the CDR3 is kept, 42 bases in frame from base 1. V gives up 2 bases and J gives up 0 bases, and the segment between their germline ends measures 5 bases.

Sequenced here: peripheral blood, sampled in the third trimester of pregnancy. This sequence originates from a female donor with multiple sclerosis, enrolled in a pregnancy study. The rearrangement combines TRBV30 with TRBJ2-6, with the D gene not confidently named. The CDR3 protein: CAWSLYSGANVLTF. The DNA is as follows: TGTGCCTGGAGTTTGTACTCTGGGGCCAACGTCCTGACTTTC.